Below, 14 T cell receptor beta chains from the same sample are listed, as sequenced in a study of brain T cells in children with intractable seizures. The sample's time point: blood from clinic visit 5 months post-surgery; TSC patient then seizure free. TCRdb keeps only in-frame clones here, not all; method: immunoSEQ multiplex PCR. The table has about 340,000 clones, 93% seen once. The sequencing here drew on peripheral blood, taken 4 to 6 months after surgery. Receptors were obtained from a boy in the first two years of life with tuberous sclerosis and intractable seizures.

A word on this clone: At one end, the junction sequence differs from germline, possibly due to a read error. V and J are TRBV7-2 and TRBJ2-5; D unresolved. This CDR3 is 15 amino acids long. Germline CDR1 SGHTA, CDR2 FQGNSA. The CDR3 region has the DNA TGTGCCGGCAGCCCACCGTCTAGGGCCCTGGGGACCCAGTACTTC. Translating it yields CAGSPPSRALGTQYF.

The chain couples TRBV19 to TRBJ1-1; tentatively, D is TRBD1 (6 bases). Germline assignment: CDR1 LNHDA and CDR2 SQIVND (reference sequence). Trimming left V 9 bases short and J 1 base short, with 15 bases between. This CDR3 comprises 14 residues. The CDR3 loop is CASRYRDPNTEAFF. In nucleotides, the CDR3 is TGTGCCAGCAGATACAGGGACCCGAACACTGAAGCTTTCTTT.

CDR3: CASSEGQGAQYGYTF. The CDR3 coding sequence is TGTGCCAGCAGCGAGGGACAGGGGGCTCAATATGGCTACACCTTC. This chain connects TRBV21-1 to TRBJ1-2; the DNA was not compared with TRBD1, the D call given in the table. TRBV21-1 is assigned pseudogene status. The CDR3 extends over 15 amino acids.

The rearrangement links TRBV23-1 to TRBJ1-2; D not resolved. TRBV23-1 is designated an ORF whose function remains uncertain. The CDR3 consists of 13 residues. Trimming stripped 0 bases from V and 2 bases from J, with 4 bases between. The CDR3 is CASSQSGNYGYTF. In nucleotides, the CDR3 is TGCGCCAGCAGTCAATCAGGGAACTATGGCTACACCTTC.

The genes are TRBV6-1 and TRBJ1-5, with unresolved D. This CDR3 contains 13 residues. Trimming took off 2 bases at V and 5 bases at J, with 7 bases between the two ends. The germline gives CDR1 MNHNS, CDR2 SASEGT. For the CDR3, the DNA is TGTGCCAGCAGTGAACGCAGTGATCAGCCCCAGCATTTT. It encodes CASSERSDQPQHF.

The chain carries TRBV5-4 and TRBJ1-2; TRBD1 might be the D (6 bases). The V end lost 2 bases, the J end lost 1 base, and 12 bases lay between the germline ends. CDR1 is SGHNT, CDR2 YYREEE, per germline (reference sequence). The CDR3 is 15 residues long. The CDR3 loop is CASSLGPGVNYGYTF. CDR3 DNA sequence: TGTGCCAGCAGCTTAGGACCAGGGGTTAACTATGGCTACACCTTC.

The chain has TRBV12-3 or TRBV12-4 and TRBJ2-7, with a weak D call TRBD2 (6 bases). The V gene lost 6 bases and the J gene lost 0 bases, with 9 bases spanning the gap. The CDR3 length is 13 residues. CDR3 DNA: TGTGCCAGCAGAATAGCGGCCTCCTACGAGCAGTACTTC. It translates to CASRIAASYEQYF.

The V gene is TRBV5-4, the J gene TRBJ1-1; unclear D gene. The CDR3 runs 15 residues. Trimming shortened V by 0 bases and J by 0 bases, and 9 bases separated the two germline ends. In germline, CDR1 is SGHNT, CDR2 YYREEE (reference sequence). CDR3 bases: TGTGCCAGCAGCTTGGGGTGGGTTCTGAACACTGAAGCTTTCTTT. Encoded protein: CASSLGWVLNTEAFF. Drawing the rest from reference TRBV5-4 and TRBJ1-1, the complete variable domain is ETGVTQSPTHLIKTRGQQVTLRCSSQSGHNTVSWYQQALGQGPQFIFQYYREEENGRGNFPPRFSGLQFPNYSSELNVNALELDDSALYLCASSLGWVLNTEAFFGQGTRLTVV.

V is TRBV19 and J is TRBJ1-6, with 7 bases aligning to TRBD1. CDR1 LNHDA and CDR2 SQIVND come from the germline V gene (reference sequence). V was clipped by 0 bases and J by 7 bases; unmatched bases: 9. The CDR3 extends over 17 amino acids. This CDR3 is CASSIDITGTANSPLHF. The CDR3 bases are TGTGCCAGTAGTATAGATATAACAGGGACAGCGAATTCACCCCTCCACTTT.

The gene calls are TRBV7-3 and TRBJ2-1; D could derive from TRBD1 or TRBD2 (5 bases each). CDR1 SGHTA and CDR2 FQGTGA come from the germline V gene. Trimming removed 3 bases from V and 8 bases from J, with 14 bases in between. The CDR3 sequence is 14 residues long. CDR3 sequence (DNA): TGTGCCAGCAGCTTCGGACTGGGGGATTATGAGCAGTTCTTC. It is translated as CASSFGLGDYEQFF.

CDR3 nucleotides: TGTGCCAGCAGCTTGTCGAGCTCCTACGAGCAGTACTTC. It translates to CASSLSSSYEQYF. The chain uses TRBV5-6 and TRBJ2-7; D is ambiguous. This CDR3 contains 13 residues. Trimming took 1 base from V and 0 from J, leaving 5 bases between them. Germline CDR1 and CDR2: SGHDT and YYEEEE.

V gene TRBV25-1 combines with J gene TRBJ2-7; 8 bases map to TRBD1. The CDR3 is 17 amino acids. Losses at the gene ends were 5 bases for V and 7 bases for J; bases not matched to a gene: 19. Germline CDR1 MGHDK, CDR2 SYGVNS. The CDR3 coding sequence is TGTGCCAGCAGTCCTCAGAGCACAGGGGGGACCTCTCGGGAGCAGTACTTC. Amino acid sequence: CASSPQSTGGTSREQYF.

The rearrangement joins TRBV5-1 to TRBJ1-3; no clear D. The ends were cut back, 4 bases at V and 2 bases at J, with 7 bases in the middle. CDR3 size: 13 residues. CDR1 is SGHRS, CDR2 YFSETQ, per germline. CDR3 DNA: TGCGCCAGCAGCATAGCCCCTGGAAACACCATATATTTT. Translating it yields CASSIAPGNTIYF.

The chain is built from TRBV11-2 and TRBJ2-1; 9 bases fit TRBD2. Trimming at V came to 4 bases and at J to 8 bases, leaving 15 bases not matched to a gene. CDR1 SGHAT and CDR2 FQNNGV come from the germline V gene. The length of the CDR3 is 17 residues. The CDR3 is CASSSSPWRGGVDEQFF. The DNA of the CDR3 is TGTGCCAGCAGCTCCTCTCCTTGGCGGGGGGGTGTAGATGAGCAGTTCTTC.